This T cell receptor (beta chain) was found in a study of blood T cell repertoires in COVID-19. Across the study: Sites across the United States, Italy and Spain contributed samples from acute and convalescent COVID-19. T cells, B-cell-depleted T cells, or PBMCs supplied cDNA or gDNA.

In germline, CDR1 is MDHEN, CDR2 SYDVKM. This CDR3 is 11 amino acids long. Trimming cost V 4 bases and J 11 bases, with 11 bases left between them. The method was immunoSEQ multiplex PCR; TCRdb's version includes in-frame clones alone and lacks a portion of them. The sample shows 170,000 or so clones, roughly 85% of them seen only once. Cohort assignment relied on participant-reported clinical history. This TCR was recovered from a man in his forties who had recovered from COVID-19. The chain is built from TRBV28 and TRBJ1-1; D remains ambiguous. What was sequenced was PBMCs or T cells enriched from blood (not recorded which). DNA of the CDR3: TGTGCCAGCAGTTCCCAGGATGGGGCTTTCTTT. As protein: CASSSQDGAFF.